The 2 T cell receptor beta chains listed next were all sequenced from one sample in a study of CD8 T cells in ankylosing spondylitis. Broader study findings: There was a TCR beta motif, made of roughly eight highly homologous variants, that appeared characteristic of ankylosing spondylitis blood.

Their specific antigens are unknown. Using its own MiXCR run on the 5' RACE reads, TCRdb lists one record per CDR3 protein. The data hold 200,000 to 250,000 distinct CDR3 sequences, with about 7% observed a single time. The sample consisted of blood, either unsorted or a sorted T cell fraction (not recorded which). The receptors were gathered from a male donor with ankylosing spondylitis.

This clonotype was detected ten times or more. The V call is TRBV7-2, the J call TRBJ1-1; D is undetermined. The germline CDR1 and CDR2 sequences are SGHTA and FQGNSA. V was cut by 5 bases and J by 0 bases, with 13 bases left in between. The CDR3 is 15 amino acids. The CDR3 sequence is CASSGLDGLNTEAFF. The CDR3, as DNA: TGTGCCAGCAGCGGGTTGGACGGTCTGAACACTGAAGCTTTCTTT.

This clonotype turned up a few times. The chain joins TRBV9 to TRBJ2-5, with TRBD2 as a possible D gene (7 bases). V was cut by 4 bases and J by 4 bases, with 17 bases left in between. The CDR3 length is 15 residues. From germline, CDR1 is SGDLS and CDR2 YYNGEE. CDR3 region: CASSSSRGAGETQYF. CDR3 DNA: TGTGCCAGCAGCTCAAGTCGGGGGGCGGGAGAGACCCAGTACTTC.